Below are 21 T cell receptor beta chains sequenced from a single sample in a study of Tregs in tolerant kidney transplant recipients. Sequenced by immunoSEQ multiplex PCR; TCRdb stores in-frame clones only, minus some. The profile shows 90,000 to 130,000 clones, nearly 90% of them singletons. This material consisted of CD4+ T cells from blood, taken before the transplant. Receptors originate from a human donor who received a combined kidney and bone marrow transplant.

The V gene is TRBV5-1, the J gene TRBJ1-4; no firm D call. This CDR3 spans 18 amino acids. The V and J ends lost 0 bases and 0 bases respectively, with 15 bases between them. The germline gives CDR1 SGHRS, CDR2 YFSETQ. The CDR3 reads CASSLGFTAVATNEKLFF. In DNA, the CDR3 is TGCGCCAGCAGCTTGGGTTTCACTGCTGTTGCAACTAATGAAAAACTGTTTTTT.

The chain carries TRBV7-9 and TRBJ2-7, with D possibly TRBD1 on 6 matching bases. Trimming left V 8 bases short and J 4 bases short, with 21 bases between. Per the germline V gene, CDR1 is SEHNR and CDR2 is FQNEAQ (reference sequence). This CDR3 is 15 amino acids long. Here the CDR3 reads CASAPRSLGQYEQYF. The CDR3 coding sequence is TGTGCCAGCGCCCCTCGGTCCCTCGGACAGTACGAGCAGTACTTC.

The chain couples TRBV5-4 to TRBJ1-1; a possible D gene is TRBD1 (5 bases). Trimming pared 0 bases from V and 6 bases from J, leaving 15 bases between. There are 15 residues in the CDR3. Per germline, CDR1 SGHNT and CDR2 YYREEE (reference sequence). CDR3 nucleotides: TGTGCCAGCAGCTTGGGGCTGGGGCCCCAACCTGAAGCTTTCTTT. This encodes CASSLGLGPQPEAFF.

This clone was found once. This chain uses TRBV5-1 with TRBJ2-3; no clear D gene. Looked up from germline, CDR1 is SGHRS and CDR2 is YFSETQ. Trimming shortened V by 5 bases and J by 3 bases, and 7 bases separated the two germline ends. The CDR3 is 12 amino acids. For the CDR3, the DNA is TGCGCCAGCAGGCTAGGTACAGATACGCAGTATTTT. Encoded protein: CASRLGTDTQYF.

The table lists this clone with a count of one. The rearrangement uses TRBV4-2 and TRBJ1-2; 8 nucleotides line up with TRBD1. After removal of 8 bases from V and 7 bases from J, the junction contained 18 bases not matched to a gene. CDR1 is LGHNA and CDR2 is YNFKEQ in the germline V gene. CDR3 length equals 16 residues. This CDR3 is CASSGAPGQALGGYTF. Written as DNA, the CDR3 is TGTGCCAGCTCAGGGGCCCCGGGACAGGCATTAGGTGGCTACACCTTC.

The gene calls are TRBV7-2 and TRBJ2-3; 10 nucleotides line up with TRBD2. Germline loops: CDR1 SGHTA, CDR2 FQGNSA. The CDR3 loop spans 15 amino acids. The trim removed 5 bases at V and 4 bases at J, leaving 6 bases unmatched. CDR3 in amino acids: CASSLSGGTPDTQYF. As DNA, the CDR3 is TGTGCCAGCAGCCTTAGCGGGGGGACCCCAGATACGCAGTATTTT.

This chain joins TRBV28 and TRBJ2-7, with 9 bases fitting TRBD1. The CDR3 length is 15 residues. The trim removed 6 bases at V and 5 bases at J, leaving 11 bases unmatched. Germline CDR1 reads MDHEN; CDR2 reads SYDVKM. The CDR3 protein is CASRTLGQGFHEQYF. CDR3 in DNA: TGTGCCAGCAGGACCCTGGGACAGGGTTTCCACGAGCAGTACTTC.

The rearrangement links TRBV7-2 to TRBJ1-3; D is perhaps TRBD1 (5 bases). The CDR3 has 14 amino acids. Germline V gene data show CDR1 as SGHTA and CDR2 as FQGNSA. The germline V and J ends were trimmed by 3 bases and 0 bases, with 6 bases remaining between them. This CDR3 reads CASSLTASGNTIYF. The CDR3 DNA reads TGTGCCAGCAGCTTGACAGCCTCTGGAAACACCATATATTTT.

V usage is TRBV4-1 and J usage is TRBJ1-2; D is undetermined. Germline loops: CDR1 MGHRA, CDR2 YSYEKL. V was clipped by 0 bases and J by 5 bases, with 13 bases between them. CDR3 size: 15 residues. The CDR3 bases are TGCGCCAGCAGCCAAGATTCATACAGCAGATATGGCTACACCTTC. This sequence encodes CASSQDSYSRYGYTF.

CDR3 bases: TGTGCCAGTTCACCCGGGACAGGCACCTACGAGCAGTACTTC. Residues: CASSPGTGTYEQYF. The rearrangement joins TRBV19 to TRBJ2-7; 8 bases line up with TRBD1. From germline, CDR1 is LNHDA and CDR2 SQIVND (reference sequence). This CDR3 has 14 residues. J was trimmed by 2 bases and V by 8 bases; bases with no gene match: 8.

The chain carries TRBV2 and TRBJ1-1, with a tentative D call TRBD1 (5 bases). This CDR3 has 14 amino acids. In germline, CDR1 is SNHLY, CDR2 FYNNEI. Trimming took 7 bases from V and 1 from J, leaving 13 bases between them. CDR3 nucleotide sequence: TGTGCCAGCAAAGGGGACTTCGGGAACACTGAAGCTTTCTTT. This translates into CASKGDFGNTEAFF.

The J gene is TRBJ1-4, the V gene TRBV27; TRBD1 matches at 11 bases. In germline, CDR1 is MNHEY, CDR2 SMNVEV (reference sequence). The junction had 14 bases not matched to a gene; V was cut back by 5 bases and J by 3 bases. The CDR3 is 19 residues long. The chain's CDR3 is CASSPLRTGGLNANEKLFF. In DNA form, the CDR3 reads TGTGCCAGCAGTCCTCTTCGGACAGGGGGCCTTAACGCTAATGAAAAACTGTTTTTT.

This chain links TRBV29-1 with TRBJ2-3, with TRBD2 matching 13 bases. The CDR3 has 16 residues. Germline V gives CDR1 SQVTM, CDR2 ANQGSEA. Unmatched junction bases numbered 3, after V lost 3 bases and J lost 0 bases. CDR3 in amino acids: CSVEGGLAGSTDTQYF. Here the CDR3 DNA reads TGCAGCGTTGAGGGGGGACTAGCGGGGAGCACAGATACGCAGTATTTT.

This chain uses TRBV5-5 with TRBJ2-1, with 7 bases that match TRBD2. This CDR3 region has 13 residues. V trimming: 0 bases; J trimming: 15 bases; junction bases outside the gene matches: 9. Germline values: CDR1 SGHKS, CDR2 YYEKEE (reference sequence). CDR3 protein: CASSLGQWEGRFF. The DNA of the CDR3 is TGTGCCAGCAGCTTGGGACAATGGGAGGGTCGGTTCTTC.

This chain connects TRBV9 to TRBJ2-5; TRBD2 aligns across 13 bases. There are 17 residues in the CDR3. The germline CDR1 and CDR2 sequences are SGDLS and YYNGEE. The V gene end was trimmed by 4 bases and the J gene end by 2 bases; junction bases not matched to a gene: 8. This CDR3 is CASSPREGLAGQETQYF. CDR3 coding DNA: TGTGCCAGCAGCCCACGAGAGGGACTAGCGGGACAAGAGACCCAGTACTTC.

The chain joins TRBV4-3 to TRBJ1-4; the match to TRBD1 covers 9 bases. J was trimmed by 5 bases and V by 3 bases; bases with no gene match: 4. CDR1 and CDR2 (germline): LGHNA, YSLEER. The CDR3 sequence is 15 residues long. Here the CDR3 DNA reads TGCGCCAGCAGCCAGTTCGGGACAGGGAATGAAAAACTGTTTTTT. As protein: CASSQFGTGNEKLFF.

The chain is built from TRBV9 and TRBJ2-1; D call uncertain. The germline V gene has CDR1 SGDLS and CDR2 YYNGEE. V was pared by 4 bases and J by 0 bases, with 5 bases between. The CDR3 length is 13 residues. As DNA, the CDR3 is TGTGCCAGCAGCACCAGCTCCTACAATGAGCAGTTCTTC. This gives the protein CASSTSSYNEQFF.

The chain employs TRBV11-3 and TRBJ2-1, with 8 positions matching TRBD1. Germline CDR1 is SGHNT and CDR2 is YENEEA. The V segment lost 8 bases and the J segment 7 bases; nucleotides outside the gene matches: 4. The length of the CDR3 is 12 residues. DNA for the CDR3: TGTGCCAGCGGTCGACAGGGGAATGAGCAGTTCTTC. As protein: CASGRQGNEQFF.

V gene TRBV18 combines with J gene TRBJ2-3; the match to TRBD2 covers 12 bases. V lost 0 bases, J lost 6 bases, and 7 bases stayed unmatched. This CDR3 is built from 17 residues. Per germline, CDR1 KGHSH and CDR2 LQKENI. CDR3 DNA sequence: TGTGCCAGCTCACCACCGAGCGGACTAGCGGGGCTGGATACGCAGTATTTT. Protein: CASSPPSGLAGLDTQYF. The complete variable domain, with remaining parts taken from reference TRBV18 and TRBJ2-3, reads NAGVMQNPRHLVRRRGQEARLRCSPMKGHSHVYWYRQLPEEGLKFMVYLQKENIIDESGMPKERFSAEFPKEGPSILRIQQVVRGDSAAYFCASSPPSGLAGLDTQYFGPGTRLTVL.

The V call is TRBV14, the J call TRBJ2-5, with TRBD1 matching 9 bases. V lost 0 bases and J lost 5; bases outside the gene matches: 28. The CDR3 totals 23 residues. The germline V gene has CDR1 SGHDN and CDR2 FVKESK. The CDR3: CASSQERLVPRGTGPVLVETQYF. The CDR3 nucleotides are TGTGCCAGCAGCCAAGAAAGGTTAGTACCTCGTGGGACAGGGCCAGTGTTGGTTGAGACCCAGTACTTC.

The chain uses TRBV5-4 and TRBJ2-7; 8 nucleotides line up with TRBD2. This CDR3 comprises 15 residues. V lost 0 bases to trimming and J lost 2 bases; unmatched junction nucleotides: 4. CDR1 is SGHNT and CDR2 is YYREEE in the germline V gene (reference sequence). DNA of the CDR3: TGTGCCAGCAGCTTGGTACCGGGAGGGCCCTACGAGCAGTACTTC. As protein: CASSLVPGGPYEQYF.